This TCR beta chain was captured in a study of blood T cells in healthy people across ages. A J-beta primer mix and a sample-barcoded 5' primer were used in a second PCR of roughly 6 to 11 cycles. Every cDNA molecule bore a tag from a template-switch adaptor containing 12 random nucleotides. One entry per CDR3 protein, called by TCRdb with MiXCR from the 5' RACE reads. The table lists around 970,000 distinct CDR3 sequences, roughly 47% of them singletons, with about a fifth in the top ten. Looked up from germline, CDR1 is SQVTM and CDR2 is ANQGSEA. The CDR3 sequence is 14 residues long. V was clipped by 3 bases and J by 9 bases, with 20 bases between them. As concerns this clonotype: The antigen is not known.

Broader study findings: Possibly confounding the expanded clonotype changes was the fact that donor CMV status was unknown. With unsorted PBMCs, a conclusive comparison of naive versus antigen-experienced cells was not possible.

The chain uses TRBV29-1 and TRBJ1-1; D may be TRBD1 (6 bases). Sequenced material: blood. This TCR was recovered from a woman aged 55-69 years in good health. CDR3 nucleotides: TGCAGCGTTGACAGGGGCACGGGGTACACAAAAGCTTTCTTT. Protein product: CSVDRGTGYTKAFF.